This T cell receptor beta chain stems from a study of human T cells and chemical hapten exposure. Study context: Patch tests applied 0.01% DPC to the upper back and were scored after 6 days. How much TCR each sample yielded varied, mostly because pooled library volumes differed slightly.

Indicated time point: pre-sensitization, week 0. The treatment denotes: therapeutic diphenylcyclopropenone sensitization with weekly scalp DPC. Trimming took 2 bases from V and 2 from J, leaving 21 bases between them. This CDR3 is built from 18 residues. From germline, CDR1 is MDHEN and CDR2 SYDVKM. This clonotype was picked up many times. In the original workflow: Between about 23,224 and 700,000 TCRs appeared in each sample, and the median stood at roughly 95,000. TCRdb re-called the RACE reads with MiXCR, one entry per CDR3 protein. The V and J calls reflect TCRdb's pipeline rather than the authors' work. The data show approximately 52,000 distinct CDR3 sequences, around a tenth seen once.

The clonotype was recovered from a woman aged 40 to 50 with alopecia areata. Some clones in this sample may be carry-over from other donors' samples. Sequencing was performed on whole blood, taken in connection with sensitization to the hapten diphenylcyclopropenone (DPC). The V and J genes are TRBV28 and TRBJ1-2; D possibly corresponds to TRBD1 (5 bases). The CDR3 bases are TGTGCCAGCAGTTTAGCCCTTCCGGGCAGGGCCCGCAACTATGGCTACACCTTC. This sequence encodes CASSLALPGRARNYGYTF.